This T cell receptor (beta chain) was obtained from a study of cytomegalovirus exposure and HLA in healthy donors. Study-wide results and limits: The authors enumerated 150 to 200 TCR beta chains as linked to cytomegalovirus. The only immune exposure information that was available was CMV serostatus.

The CDR3 is 16 residues long. Trimming cost V 8 bases and J 13 bases; bases outside gene matches: 21. CDR1 and CDR2 from the germline V gene are GTSNPN and SVGIG (reference sequence). In this sample, this clone turned up a few times. Its cognate antigen is unknown. Primers: 60 Vbeta forward and 13 Jbeta reverse. Assay: immunoSEQ multiplex PCR; the TCRdb copy retains only in-frame clones and omits some. The sample has fewer than 50,000 clones, roughly 64% seen once. The chain couples TRBV30 to TRBJ2-4, with 12 nucleotides matching TRBD2. The sequenced material came from PBMCs. This TCR was recovered from a man in his 60s in good health and CMV-seropositive. This CDR3 is CALDRGRPSGRVGQYF. CDR3 sequence (DNA): TGTGCCCTCGACAGGGGTCGACCTAGCGGGAGGGTTGGACAGTACTTC.